This is a list of T cell receptor beta chains from one sample in a study of STAT5B mutations in CD4+ large granular lymphocyte leukemia. The protocol was immunoSEQ multiplex PCR, while the TCRdb copy is restricted to in-frame clones and leaves out a portion. The repertoire holds about 32,000 clones, with around 73% as singletons. Sequenced sample: CD4+ T cells from blood buffy coats. All receptors come from a human donor in good health. CDR3s include the opening cysteine and the closing phenylalanine or tryptophan. D genes are given only for firm matches. For some rows the clone size is stated as once, few or many, or as a class when expanded; others skip it.

v_gene	abundance	d_gene	j_gene	CDR3nt	CDR3aa
TRBV7-2	NA	TRBD1	TRBJ1-2	TGTGCCAGCACCGGGAGGGACAGGGGTAGGGACTATGGCTACACCTTC	CASTGRDRGRDYGYTF
TRBV30	NA	NA	TRBJ2-5	TGTGCCTGGAGTCCGGCCCAAGAGACCCAGTACTTC	CAWSPAQETQYF
TRBV6-1	NA	TRBD2	TRBJ2-1	TGTGCCAGCAGACCGACGTTGAGGACTAGCGGGATTCTGTTCTTC	CASRPTLRTSGILFF
TRBV27	NA	TRBD1	TRBJ2-2	TGTGCCAGCAGCCGAGGGACAGTCTTATCGGGGACCGGGGAGCTGTTTTTT	CASSRGTVLSGTGELFF
TRBV2	NA	NA	TRBJ2-7	TGTGCCAGCAGCCCCGGGAGGGGGCTCGAGCAGTACTTC	CASSPGRGLEQYF
TRBV18	NA	TRBD1	TRBJ1-1	TGTGCCAGCTCACCTACCTCAACAGGGGGAGAAGCTTTCTTT	CASSPTSTGGEAFF
TRBV9	NA	NA	TRBJ2-5	TGTGCCAGCAACGTAGGAGGGGGCCGTCAAGAGACCCAGTACTTC	CASNVGGGRQETQYF
TRBV27	few	TRBD1	TRBJ1-6	TGTGCCAGCAACCCCGGGACAGCGTCTCATTCACCCCTCCACTTT	CASNPGTASHSPLHF
TRBV29-1	NA	TRBD1	TRBJ2-1	TGCAGCGCAACCGGACAGGGGAGTTTCGATGAGCAGTTCTTC	CSATGQGSFDEQFF
TRBV2	NA	NA	TRBJ2-6	TGTGCCAGCAGCCGGGGGACAGACGGGGCCAACGTCCTGACTTTC	CASSRGTDGANVLTF